This T cell receptor beta chain was recovered during a study of OX40 agonist ivuxolimab in advanced cancers. Study in general: Three patients, one with hepatocellular carcinoma and two with cutaneous melanoma, responded partially. General study findings and limits: Both CD4+ and CD8+ T cell populations in blood had undergone clonal expansion by week 6 at 0.1 to 3.0 mg/kg.

Method: immunoSEQ multiplex PCR; TCRdb's copy keeps in-frame clones and lacks some. This table holds tens of thousands of clones, around nine tenths found once. Germline V gene sequence: CDR1 SQVTM, CDR2 ANQGSEA. CDR3 length: 14 amino acids. V was pared by 5 bases and J by 0 bases, with 5 bases of the junction left unmatched. Remarks on this clone: Antigen specificity is unknown.

The source is an adult with an advanced solid tumor such as melanoma, head and neck, liver or kidney cancer. The source was CD4+ or CD8+ T cells sorted from blood, collected in a trial of the OX40 agonist ivuxolimab. This chain joins TRBV29-1 and TRBJ1-1; 8 bases map to TRBD1. In nucleotides, the CDR3 is TGCAGCGTTATCCGGACAGGGATGAACACTGAAGCTTTCTTT. This encodes CSVIRTGMNTEAFF.